The rows below give T cell receptor beta chains drawn from one sample of a study of early T cells in non-severe SARS-CoV-2 infection. Each CDR3 protein gets one entry after TCRdb re-called the 5' RACE reads with MiXCR. The sample records under 60,000 distinct CDR3 sequences, about a tenth being singletons. Material: whole blood. These receptors all stem from an adult who was a healthcare worker with PCR-confirmed SARS-CoV-2 infection or an uninfected control (not recorded which). Both conserved end residues are part of each CDR3. The order of the fields is CDR3 DNA, CDR3 protein, D gene, V gene, J gene, clone size. A D gene is named only where the DNA matches it firmly. Clone size is given for some rows only: seen once, a few or many times, or a class if the clone is expanded.

CDR3nt: TGCGCCAGCAGCGGGGGGGCCCGGAGAACAGATACGCAGTATTTT
CDR3aa: CASSGGARRTDTQYF
d_gene: .
v_gene: TRBV5-1
j_gene: TRBJ2-3
abundance: few

CDR3nt: TGTGCCAGTAGTCCCGTGGCCCAGGGGGGCTACACCTTC
CDR3aa: CASSPVAQGGYTF
d_gene: .
v_gene: TRBV19
j_gene: TRBJ1-2
abundance: many

CDR3nt: TGTGCCAGTGGCTACGGCGGCCCAGAGACCCAGTACTTC
CDR3aa: CASGYGGPETQYF
d_gene: .
v_gene: TRBV6-6
j_gene: TRBJ2-5
abundance: few

CDR3nt: TGTGCCTGGAGTGTTCGGGGAAATGAGCAGTTCTTC
CDR3aa: CAWSVRGNEQFF
d_gene: .
v_gene: TRBV30
j_gene: TRBJ2-1
abundance: many

CDR3nt: TGTGCCAGCAGCCATCGGACAGGGCAAGAGACCCAGTACTTC
CDR3aa: CASSHRTGQETQYF
d_gene: TRBD1
v_gene: TRBV4-2
j_gene: TRBJ2-5
abundance: .

CDR3nt: TGTGCCAGCAGCCAAGGGGGCGCCAGGACCTACGAGCAGTACTTC
CDR3aa: CASSQGGARTYEQYF
d_gene: .
v_gene: TRBV3-1
j_gene: TRBJ2-7
abundance: few

CDR3nt: TGTGCCAGCAGCTTGACAGGGAGCGGAAACACCATATATTTT
CDR3aa: CASSLTGSGNTIYF
d_gene: TRBD1
v_gene: TRBV7-3
j_gene: TRBJ1-3
abundance: .

CDR3nt: TGTGCCAGCAGCCTATCGGGACTCCCCACAGATACGCAGTATTTT
CDR3aa: CASSLSGLPTDTQYF
d_gene: .
v_gene: TRBV14
j_gene: TRBJ2-3
abundance: .

CDR3nt: TGTGCCAGCAGCGAGACGGAAAACACTGAAGCTTTCTTT
CDR3aa: CASSETENTEAFF
d_gene: .
v_gene: TRBV7-8
j_gene: TRBJ1-1
abundance: few

CDR3nt: TGTGCCAGCAGCTTGGGGACCGACTATAATTCACCCCTCCACTTT
CDR3aa: CASSLGTDYNSPLHF
d_gene: .
v_gene: TRBV7-9
j_gene: TRBJ1-6
abundance: .

CDR3nt: TGCGCCAGCAGCCAAAAGGACAGCTATAATTCACCCCTCCACTTT
CDR3aa: CASSQKDSYNSPLHF
d_gene: .
v_gene: TRBV4-1
j_gene: TRBJ1-6
abundance: many

CDR3nt: TGTGCCAGCAACGCCGACAGGTCCAATGGCTACACCTTC
CDR3aa: CASNADRSNGYTF
d_gene: .
v_gene: TRBV12-3/TRBV12-4
j_gene: TRBJ1-2
abundance: many

CDR3nt: TGTGCCATCAGTGAGTCGAGTACTGAAGCTTTCTTT
CDR3aa: CAISESSTEAFF
d_gene: .
v_gene: TRBV10-3
j_gene: TRBJ1-1
abundance: few

CDR3nt: TGTGCCAGCAGCTTAGCGAAAGATGCGTTCTACAATGAGCAGTTCTTC
CDR3aa: CASSLAKDAFYNEQFF
d_gene: .
v_gene: TRBV7-9
j_gene: TRBJ2-1
abundance: .

CDR3nt: TGTGCCAGCAATCTGATGATGAACACTGAAGCTTTCTTT
CDR3aa: CASNLMMNTEAFF
d_gene: .
v_gene: TRBV12-3/TRBV12-4
j_gene: TRBJ1-1
abundance: few

CDR3nt: TGTGCCACCAGCAGATATCCCGGGGAGGGGGGTACGCAGTATTTT
CDR3aa: CATSRYPGEGGTQYF
d_gene: .
v_gene: TRBV15
j_gene: TRBJ2-3
abundance: .

CDR3nt: TGCAGCGTTGACAGGGGGATAAGCGGCTACACCTTC
CDR3aa: CSVDRGISGYTF
d_gene: TRBD1
v_gene: TRBV29-1
j_gene: TRBJ1-2
abundance: .

CDR3nt: TGTGCCAGCAGCTCTGGACAGGGCCGAGCCATTGGAAACATTCAGTACTTC
CDR3aa: CASSSGQGRAIGNIQYF
d_gene: TRBD1
v_gene: TRBV13
j_gene: TRBJ2-4
abundance: few

CDR3nt: TGTGCCAGCAGCCCCAGGGGCCGGAACACTGAAGCTTTCTTT
CDR3aa: CASSPRGRNTEAFF
d_gene: .
v_gene: TRBV11-2
j_gene: TRBJ1-1
abundance: .

CDR3nt: TGCGCCAGCAGCGCCGGGACTAGGACAGATACGCAGTATTTT
CDR3aa: CASSAGTRTDTQYF
d_gene: TRBD2
v_gene: TRBV5-1
j_gene: TRBJ2-3
abundance: .

CDR3nt: TGTGCCAGCAGCCTAGTGGTTACCGGCAGCAATCAGCCCCAGCATTTT
CDR3aa: CASSLVVTGSNQPQHF
d_gene: .
v_gene: TRBV7-9
j_gene: TRBJ1-5
abundance: many

CDR3nt: TGTGCCAGCAGCTTACAAGCCTATGAAGCTTTCTTT
CDR3aa: CASSLQAYEAFF
d_gene: .
v_gene: TRBV11-1
j_gene: TRBJ1-1
abundance: .

CDR3nt: TGTGCCACCAGCAGATGGGACACCGGTGAGAACATTCAGTACTTC
CDR3aa: CATSRWDTGENIQYF
d_gene: .
v_gene: TRBV15
j_gene: TRBJ2-4
abundance: few

CDR3nt: TGCAGCGTTGGAGGGAAGGACACTGAAGCTTTCTTT
CDR3aa: CSVGGKDTEAFF
d_gene: .
v_gene: TRBV29-1
j_gene: TRBJ1-1
abundance: .

CDR3nt: TGTGCCAGTAGCTCTCGACCCACCGCCTACAATGAGCAGTTCTTC
CDR3aa: CASSSRPTAYNEQFF
d_gene: .
v_gene: TRBV19
j_gene: TRBJ2-1
abundance: .

CDR3nt: TGCGCCAGCAGCCAAGATGGGGGTTCTAGCACAGATACGCAGTATTTT
CDR3aa: CASSQDGGSSTDTQYF
d_gene: .
v_gene: TRBV4-1
j_gene: TRBJ2-3
abundance: few

CDR3nt: TGTGCCAGTACCGACCCGGGGACAGGTAATCAGCCCCAGCATTTT
CDR3aa: CASTDPGTGNQPQHF
d_gene: TRBD1
v_gene: TRBV19
j_gene: TRBJ1-5
abundance: many

CDR3nt: TGCGCCAGCTCGAGGGGGGCAGCCTTCTCTGGGGCCAACGTCCTGACTTTC
CDR3aa: CASSRGAAFSGANVLTF
d_gene: .
v_gene: TRBV4-1
j_gene: TRBJ2-6
abundance: many

CDR3nt: TGTGCCAGCAGTTTAACAGGGGTGAGCTCCTACGAGCAGTACTTC
CDR3aa: CASSLTGVSSYEQYF
d_gene: TRBD1
v_gene: TRBV27
j_gene: TRBJ2-7
abundance: few

CDR3nt: TGCAGTGCGCGGACAGGCGGGGAGACCCAGTACTTC
CDR3aa: CSARTGGETQYF
d_gene: TRBD1
v_gene: TRBV20-1
j_gene: TRBJ2-5
abundance: few

CDR3nt: TGTGCCAGCAGTGAAGGGGGCTCACCCCTCCACTTT
CDR3aa: CASSEGGSPLHF
d_gene: .
v_gene: TRBV2
j_gene: TRBJ1-6
abundance: many

CDR3nt: TGTGCCAGCAGGCAGGTCTATGGCTACACCTTC
CDR3aa: CASRQVYGYTF
d_gene: .
v_gene: TRBV2
j_gene: TRBJ1-2
abundance: few

CDR3nt: TGTGCCAGCAGCTTAAACCCGTGGGTCCAAGACCTTAGCGGGGAGCTGTTTTTT
CDR3aa: CASSLNPWVQDLSGELFF
d_gene: .
v_gene: TRBV7-9
j_gene: TRBJ2-2
abundance: many

CDR3nt: TGTGCCAGCTCACCAGGGGCAGTGAACACTGAAGCTTTCTTT
CDR3aa: CASSPGAVNTEAFF
d_gene: .
v_gene: TRBV18
j_gene: TRBJ1-1
abundance: few

CDR3nt: TGTGCCAGCGAAATAGCGGGGAGCTACGAGCAGTACTTC
CDR3aa: CASEIAGSYEQYF
d_gene: TRBD2
v_gene: TRBV3-1
j_gene: TRBJ2-7
abundance: few

CDR3nt: TGTGCCAGTAGGCTCGTAGGGGGCACTGAAGCTTTCTTT
CDR3aa: CASRLVGGTEAFF
d_gene: .
v_gene: TRBV7-9
j_gene: TRBJ1-1
abundance: many

CDR3nt: TGCGCCAGCAGCCAAGTGGGACTATATGGCTACACCTTC
CDR3aa: CASSQVGLYGYTF
d_gene: .
v_gene: TRBV4-1
j_gene: TRBJ1-2
abundance: few

CDR3nt: TGTGCCAGCAGTTACGAGAGGCGGGACCTTGGCTATGGCTACACCTTC
CDR3aa: CASSYERRDLGYGYTF
d_gene: .
v_gene: TRBV6-2/TRBV6-3
j_gene: TRBJ1-2
abundance: few

CDR3nt: TGTGCCAGCTCACCGGGGACAGATCAGCCCCAGCATTTT
CDR3aa: CASSPGTDQPQHF
d_gene: TRBD1
v_gene: TRBV18
j_gene: TRBJ1-5
abundance: few

CDR3nt: TGCAGCGTTCTGTTTTCTAGCGCCCAAGAGACCCAGTACTTC
CDR3aa: CSVLFSSAQETQYF
d_gene: .
v_gene: TRBV29-1
j_gene: TRBJ2-5
abundance: few

CDR3nt: TGTGCCAGCAGCAAAGCCCCGGCCCCCTCAGGGAGCACAGATACGCAGTATTTT
CDR3aa: CASSKAPAPSGSTDTQYF
d_gene: .
v_gene: TRBV21-1
j_gene: TRBJ2-3
abundance: .

CDR3nt: TGTGCCAGCAGCCGCGGACTAAATTCGGATACGCAGTATTTT
CDR3aa: CASSRGLNSDTQYF
d_gene: .
v_gene: TRBV7-8
j_gene: TRBJ2-3
abundance: many

CDR3nt: TGTGCCAGCAGCTTTTGGGAGGAAAAACTGTTTTTT
CDR3aa: CASSFWEEKLFF
d_gene: .
v_gene: TRBV7-2
j_gene: TRBJ1-4
abundance: .

CDR3nt: TGTGCCAGCAGTCCGGGAGGGACAGCTAACAAAAACATTCAGTACTTC
CDR3aa: CASSPGGTANKNIQYF
d_gene: .
v_gene: TRBV6-1
j_gene: TRBJ2-4
abundance: .

CDR3nt: TGTGCCAGCAGCTCCCAGGACGTCAATTCACCCCTCCACTTT
CDR3aa: CASSSQDVNSPLHF
d_gene: .
v_gene: TRBV3-1
j_gene: TRBJ1-6
abundance: few

CDR3nt: TGTGCCAGCAGTTTCAGTCCCAGCGGGGGGGCTGATGAGCAGTTCTTC
CDR3aa: CASSFSPSGGADEQFF
d_gene: TRBD2
v_gene: TRBV27
j_gene: TRBJ2-1
abundance: many

CDR3nt: TGTGCCAGCACCCAGGACCACCGCGCGATTATGGGTGAGCAGTTCTTC
CDR3aa: CASTQDHRAIMGEQFF
d_gene: .
v_gene: TRBV7-3
j_gene: TRBJ2-1
abundance: many

CDR3nt: TGTGCCAGCAACCCGGGACAGCCAGGGAATGAGCAGTTCTTC
CDR3aa: CASNPGQPGNEQFF
d_gene: TRBD1
v_gene: TRBV7-8
j_gene: TRBJ2-1
abundance: .

CDR3nt: TGTGCCAGCAGTTTTGCGGGCGGGTACCTCTCTGGGGCCAACGTCCTGACTTTC
CDR3aa: CASSFAGGYLSGANVLTF
d_gene: .
v_gene: TRBV27
j_gene: TRBJ2-6
abundance: .

CDR3nt: TGTGCCAGCAACCCGACAGGGAACTATGGCTACACCTTC
CDR3aa: CASNPTGNYGYTF
d_gene: TRBD1
v_gene: TRBV7-2
j_gene: TRBJ1-2
abundance: few

CDR3nt: TGTGCCAGCACCAGAGAGAGCTCTGGAAACACCATATATTTT
CDR3aa: CASTRESSGNTIYF
d_gene: .
v_gene: TRBV6-6
j_gene: TRBJ1-3
abundance: many

CDR3nt: TGCAGTGTCCGGGAACACGGCACAGATACGCAGTATTTT
CDR3aa: CSVREHGTDTQYF
d_gene: .
v_gene: TRBV29-1
j_gene: TRBJ2-3
abundance: many

CDR3nt: TGTGCCAGCAGCTCCGACCCGGGGCATGAGCAGTTCTTC
CDR3aa: CASSSDPGHEQFF
d_gene: .
v_gene: TRBV5-5
j_gene: TRBJ2-1
abundance: few

CDR3nt: TGCGCCAGCAGTGGGGTGGGGGGCCCCCAAGAGACCCAGTACTTC
CDR3aa: CASSGVGGPQETQYF
d_gene: .
v_gene: TRBV10-2
j_gene: TRBJ2-5
abundance: few

CDR3nt: TGTGCCAGCAGCCTTCGCACAGATACGCAGTATTTT
CDR3aa: CASSLRTDTQYF
d_gene: .
v_gene: TRBV11-2
j_gene: TRBJ2-3
abundance: many

CDR3nt: TGTGCCAGCAGTTCCAGGGAAGGCACTGAAGCTTTCTTT
CDR3aa: CASSSREGTEAFF
d_gene: .
v_gene: TRBV12-3/TRBV12-4
j_gene: TRBJ1-1
abundance: few

CDR3nt: TGTGCCAGCAGTTTCGGGACAAACGATTCACCCCTCCACTTT
CDR3aa: CASSFGTNDSPLHF
d_gene: .
v_gene: TRBV25-1
j_gene: TRBJ1-6
abundance: many

CDR3nt: TGTGCCAGCAGCCGATCGGACAGTAACAATGAGCAGTTCTTC
CDR3aa: CASSRSDSNNEQFF
d_gene: .
v_gene: TRBV3-1
j_gene: TRBJ2-1
abundance: few

CDR3nt: TGTGCCAGCAGCCAAACCCGCGGGGGACGGGGCACAGATACGCAGTATTTT
CDR3aa: CASSQTRGGRGTDTQYF
d_gene: TRBD2
v_gene: TRBV4-2
j_gene: TRBJ2-3
abundance: many

CDR3nt: TGTGCCAGCAGCCCGGGGAGCTCGCTCCCCCTCCACTTT
CDR3aa: CASSPGSSLPLHF
d_gene: .
v_gene: TRBV3-1
j_gene: TRBJ1-6
abundance: .